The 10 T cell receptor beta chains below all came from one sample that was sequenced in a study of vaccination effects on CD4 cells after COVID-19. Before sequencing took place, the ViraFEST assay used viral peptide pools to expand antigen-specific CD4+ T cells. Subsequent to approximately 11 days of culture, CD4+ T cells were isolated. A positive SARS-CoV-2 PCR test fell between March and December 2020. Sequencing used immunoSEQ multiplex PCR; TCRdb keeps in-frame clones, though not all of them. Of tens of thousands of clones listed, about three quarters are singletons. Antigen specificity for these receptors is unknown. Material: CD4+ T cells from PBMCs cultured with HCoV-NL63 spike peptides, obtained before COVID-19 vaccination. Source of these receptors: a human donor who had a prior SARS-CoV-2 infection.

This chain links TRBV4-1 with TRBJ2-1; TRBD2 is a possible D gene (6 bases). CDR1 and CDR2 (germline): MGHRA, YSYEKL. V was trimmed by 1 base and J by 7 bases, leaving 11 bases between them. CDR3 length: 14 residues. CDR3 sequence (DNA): TGCGCCAGCAGCCAAGTTGGGGACTGGAATGAGCAGTTCTTC. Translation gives CASSQVGDWNEQFF.

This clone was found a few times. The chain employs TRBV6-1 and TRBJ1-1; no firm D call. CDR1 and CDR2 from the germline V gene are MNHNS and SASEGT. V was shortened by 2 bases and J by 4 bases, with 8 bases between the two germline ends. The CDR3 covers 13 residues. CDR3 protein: CASSERVVTEAFF. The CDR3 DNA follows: TGTGCCAGCAGTGAAAGGGTGGTCACTGAAGCTTTCTTT.

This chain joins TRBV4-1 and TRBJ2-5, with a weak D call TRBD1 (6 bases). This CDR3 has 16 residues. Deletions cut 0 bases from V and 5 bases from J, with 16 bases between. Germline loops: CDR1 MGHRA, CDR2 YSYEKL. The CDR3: CASSQDRGSRTETQYF. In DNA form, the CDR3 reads TGCGCCAGCAGCCAAGATAGGGGGTCCCGAACGGAGACCCAGTACTTC.

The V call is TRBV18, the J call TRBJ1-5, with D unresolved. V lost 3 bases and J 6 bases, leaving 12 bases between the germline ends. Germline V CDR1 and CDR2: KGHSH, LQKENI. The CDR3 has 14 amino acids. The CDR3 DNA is TGTGCCAGCTCACCTTCCCCAGGTGGTCAGCCCCAGCATTTT. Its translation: CASSPSPGGQPQHF.

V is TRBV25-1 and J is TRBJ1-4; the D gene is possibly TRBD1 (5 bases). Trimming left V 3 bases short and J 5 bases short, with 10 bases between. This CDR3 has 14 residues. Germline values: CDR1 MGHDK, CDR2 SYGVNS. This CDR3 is CASSDEWGNEKLFF. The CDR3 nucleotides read TGTGCCAGCAGTGATGAGTGGGGGAATGAAAAACTGTTTTTT.

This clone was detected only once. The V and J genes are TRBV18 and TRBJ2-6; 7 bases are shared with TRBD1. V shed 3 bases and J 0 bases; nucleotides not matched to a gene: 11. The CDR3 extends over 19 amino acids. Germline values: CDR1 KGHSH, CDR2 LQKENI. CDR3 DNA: TGTGCCAGCTCACCGAATCCGGGACAGCTAAGCTCTGGGGCCAACGTCCTGACTTTC. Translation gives CASSPNPGQLSSGANVLTF.

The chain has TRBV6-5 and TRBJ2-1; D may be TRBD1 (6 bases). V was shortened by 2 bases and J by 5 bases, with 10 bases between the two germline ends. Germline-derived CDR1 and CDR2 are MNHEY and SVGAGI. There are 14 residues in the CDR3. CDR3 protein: CASSYVTGNNEQFF. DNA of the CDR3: TGTGCCAGCAGTTACGTGACAGGCAACAATGAGCAGTTCTTC.

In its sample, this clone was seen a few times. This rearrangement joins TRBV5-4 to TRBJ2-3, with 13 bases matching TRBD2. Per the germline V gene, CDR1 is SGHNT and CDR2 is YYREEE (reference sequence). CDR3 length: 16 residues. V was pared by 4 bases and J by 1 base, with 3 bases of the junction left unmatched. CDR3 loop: CASSTGLAGGTDTQYF. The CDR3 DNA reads TGTGCCAGCAGCACCGGACTAGCGGGGGGCACAGATACGCAGTATTTT.

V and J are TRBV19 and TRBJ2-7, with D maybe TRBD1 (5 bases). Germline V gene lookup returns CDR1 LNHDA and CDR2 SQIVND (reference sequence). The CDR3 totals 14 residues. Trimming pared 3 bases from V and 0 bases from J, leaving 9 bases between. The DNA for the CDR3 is TGTGCCAGTAGTATGGTAGGGGTCTCCTACGAGCAGTACTTC. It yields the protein CASSMVGVSYEQYF.

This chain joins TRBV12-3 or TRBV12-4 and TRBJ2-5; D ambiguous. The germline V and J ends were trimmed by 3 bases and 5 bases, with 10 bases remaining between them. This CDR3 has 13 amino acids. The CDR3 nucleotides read TGTGCCAGCAGTTTCTGGGGTGGGGAGACCCAGTACTTC. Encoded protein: CASSFWGGETQYF.